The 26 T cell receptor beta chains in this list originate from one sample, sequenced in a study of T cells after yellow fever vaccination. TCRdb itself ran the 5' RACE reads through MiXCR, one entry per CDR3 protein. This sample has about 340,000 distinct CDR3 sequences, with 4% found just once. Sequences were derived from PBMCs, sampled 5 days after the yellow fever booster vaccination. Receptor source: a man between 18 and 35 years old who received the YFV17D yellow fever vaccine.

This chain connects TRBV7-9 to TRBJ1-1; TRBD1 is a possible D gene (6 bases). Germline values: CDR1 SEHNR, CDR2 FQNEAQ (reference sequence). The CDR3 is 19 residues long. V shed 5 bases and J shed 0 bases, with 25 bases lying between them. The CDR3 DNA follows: TGTGCCAGCAGCCCCGCCCCCCGGGACATCTTCTACATGAACACTGAAGCTTTCTTT. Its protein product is CASSPAPRDIFYMNTEAFF.

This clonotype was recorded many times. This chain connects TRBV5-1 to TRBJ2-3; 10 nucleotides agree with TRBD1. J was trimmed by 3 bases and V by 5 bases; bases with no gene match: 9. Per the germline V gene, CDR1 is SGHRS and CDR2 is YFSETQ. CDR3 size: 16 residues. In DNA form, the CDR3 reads TGCGCCAGCAGTCCCCCTAGGGGACAGGGGACAGATACGCAGTATTTT. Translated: CASSPPRGQGTDTQYF.

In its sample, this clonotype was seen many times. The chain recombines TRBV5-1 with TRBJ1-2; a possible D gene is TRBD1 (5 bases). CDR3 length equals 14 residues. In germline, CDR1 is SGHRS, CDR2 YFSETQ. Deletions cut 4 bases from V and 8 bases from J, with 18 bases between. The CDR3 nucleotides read TGCGCCAGCAGCCTCGGGACCGCCGGAGTAGGCTACACCTTC. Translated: CASSLGTAGVGYTF.

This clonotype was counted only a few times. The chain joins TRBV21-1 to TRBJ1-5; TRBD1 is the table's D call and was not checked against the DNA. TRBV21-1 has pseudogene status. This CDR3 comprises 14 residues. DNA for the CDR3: TGTGCCAGCACCGAAGGGACACGCAATCAGCCCCAGCATTTT. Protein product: CASTEGTRNQPQHF.

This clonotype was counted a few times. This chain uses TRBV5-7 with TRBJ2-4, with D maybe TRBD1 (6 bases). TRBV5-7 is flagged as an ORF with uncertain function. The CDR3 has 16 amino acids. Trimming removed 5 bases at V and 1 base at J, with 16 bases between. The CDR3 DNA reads TGTGCCAGCAGTCCAGGGGTATACTACGCCAAAAACATTCAGTACTTC. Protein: CASSPGVYYAKNIQYF.

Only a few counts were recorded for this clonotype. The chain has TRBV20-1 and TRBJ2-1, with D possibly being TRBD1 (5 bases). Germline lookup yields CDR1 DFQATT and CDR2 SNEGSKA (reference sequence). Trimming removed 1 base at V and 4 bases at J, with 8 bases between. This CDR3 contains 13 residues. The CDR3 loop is CSARGDSYNEQFF. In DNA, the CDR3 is TGCAGTGCTAGAGGTGACAGTTACAATGAGCAGTTCTTC.

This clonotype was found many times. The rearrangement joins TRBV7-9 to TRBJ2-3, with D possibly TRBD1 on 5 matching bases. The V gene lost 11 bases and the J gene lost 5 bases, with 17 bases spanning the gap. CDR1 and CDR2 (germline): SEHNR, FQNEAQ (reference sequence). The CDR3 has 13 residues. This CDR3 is CAQDPGLGDTQYF. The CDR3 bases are TGTGCCCAAGATCCAGGGTTGGGAGATACGCAGTATTTT.

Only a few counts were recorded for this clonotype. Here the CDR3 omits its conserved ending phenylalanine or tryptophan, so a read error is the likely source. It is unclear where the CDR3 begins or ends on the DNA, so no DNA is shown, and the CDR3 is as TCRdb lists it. The CDR3 is CASSPGTGGI. The chain couples TRBV4-2 to TRBJ2-4; the DNA was not compared with TRBD1, the D call given in the table. CDR1 LGHNA and CDR2 YNFKEQ come from the germline V gene. With termini counted, the CDR3 has 10 amino acids.

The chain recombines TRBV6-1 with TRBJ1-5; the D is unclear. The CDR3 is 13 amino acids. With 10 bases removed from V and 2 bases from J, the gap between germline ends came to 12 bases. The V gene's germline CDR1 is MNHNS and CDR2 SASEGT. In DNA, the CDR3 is TGTGCCATCGAGTCCCGGGGCAATCAGCCCCAGCATTTT. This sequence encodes CAIESRGNQPQHF.

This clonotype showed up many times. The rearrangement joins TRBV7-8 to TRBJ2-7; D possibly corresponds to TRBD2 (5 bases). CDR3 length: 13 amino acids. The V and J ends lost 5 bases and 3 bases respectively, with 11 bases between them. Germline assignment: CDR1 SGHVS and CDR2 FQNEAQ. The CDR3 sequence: CASSPGGGYEQYV. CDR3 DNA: TGTGCCAGCAGCCCAGGTGGAGGCTACGAGCAGTACGTC.

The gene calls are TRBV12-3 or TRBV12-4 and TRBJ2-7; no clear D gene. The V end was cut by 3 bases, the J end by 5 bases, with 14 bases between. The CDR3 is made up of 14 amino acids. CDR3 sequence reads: CASSFISEDNEQYF. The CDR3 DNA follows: TGTGCCAGCAGTTTCATCTCAGAAGACAACGAGCAGTACTTC.

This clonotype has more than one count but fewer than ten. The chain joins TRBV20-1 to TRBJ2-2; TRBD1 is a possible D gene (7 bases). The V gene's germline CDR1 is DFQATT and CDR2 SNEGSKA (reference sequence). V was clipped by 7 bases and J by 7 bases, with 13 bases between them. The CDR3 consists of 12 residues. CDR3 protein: CSVQGEVGELFF. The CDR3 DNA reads TGCAGTGTCCAGGGGGAGGTCGGGGAGCTGTTTTTT.

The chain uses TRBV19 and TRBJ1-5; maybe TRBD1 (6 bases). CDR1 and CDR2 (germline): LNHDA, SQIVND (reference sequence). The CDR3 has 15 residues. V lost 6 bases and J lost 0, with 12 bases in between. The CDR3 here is CASRTGPLSNQPQHF. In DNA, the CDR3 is TGTGCCAGTAGAACAGGGCCACTTAGCAATCAGCCCCAGCATTTT.

The CDR3 region is CASIQAGGSTDTQYF. DNA for the CDR3: TGTGCCAGCATTCAGGCGGGGGGTAGCACAGATACGCAGTATTTT. V is TRBV6-5 and J is TRBJ2-3; 8 nucleotides align to TRBD2. V lost 7 bases to trimming and J lost 0 bases; unmatched junction nucleotides: 6. Germline CDR1 MNHEY, CDR2 SVGAGI. This CDR3 contains 15 residues.

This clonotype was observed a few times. CDR3 amino acids: CASSPRTVSNTEAFF. CDR3 DNA sequence: TGTGCCAGCTCACCCCGGACAGTTTCGAACACTGAAGCTTTCTTT. The chain recombines TRBV18 with TRBJ1-1; a weak D match, TRBD1 (6 bases). Trimming took 3 bases from V and 1 from J, leaving 12 bases between them. CDR3 size: 15 residues. The germline V gene has CDR1 KGHSH and CDR2 LQKENI.

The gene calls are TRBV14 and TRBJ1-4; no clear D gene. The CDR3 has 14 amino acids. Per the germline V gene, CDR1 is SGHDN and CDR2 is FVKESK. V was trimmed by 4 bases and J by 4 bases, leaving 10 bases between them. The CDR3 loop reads CASSLRAFNEKLFF. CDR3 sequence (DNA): TGTGCCAGCAGCCTCCGGGCCTTTAATGAAAAACTGTTTTTT.

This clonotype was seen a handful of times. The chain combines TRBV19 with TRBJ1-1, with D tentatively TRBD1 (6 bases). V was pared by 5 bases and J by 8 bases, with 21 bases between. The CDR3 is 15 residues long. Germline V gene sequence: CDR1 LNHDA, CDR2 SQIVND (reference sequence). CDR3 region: CASSQMTGGRSEAFF. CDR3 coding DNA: TGTGCCAGTAGTCAGATGACAGGTGGCCGTTCCGAAGCTTTCTTT.

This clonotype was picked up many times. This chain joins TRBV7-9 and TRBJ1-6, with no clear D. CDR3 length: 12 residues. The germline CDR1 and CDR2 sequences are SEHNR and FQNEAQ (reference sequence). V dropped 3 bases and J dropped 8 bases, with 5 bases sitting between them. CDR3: CASSFLDSPLHF. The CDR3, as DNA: TGTGCCAGCAGCTTCCTGGATTCACCCCTCCACTTT.

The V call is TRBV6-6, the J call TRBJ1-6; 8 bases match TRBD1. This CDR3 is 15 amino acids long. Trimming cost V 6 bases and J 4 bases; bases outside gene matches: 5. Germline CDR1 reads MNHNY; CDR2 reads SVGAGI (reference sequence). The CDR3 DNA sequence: TGTGCCAGCAGGGCGACAGGGGAATATAATTCACCCCTCCACTTT. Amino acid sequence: CASRATGEYNSPLHF.

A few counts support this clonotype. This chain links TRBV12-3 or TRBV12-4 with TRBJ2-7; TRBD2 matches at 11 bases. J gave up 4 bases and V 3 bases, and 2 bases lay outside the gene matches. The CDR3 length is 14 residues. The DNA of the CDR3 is TGTGCCAGCAGTTTGGGGACTAGCGGTTACGAGCAGTACGTC. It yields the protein CASSLGTSGYEQYV.

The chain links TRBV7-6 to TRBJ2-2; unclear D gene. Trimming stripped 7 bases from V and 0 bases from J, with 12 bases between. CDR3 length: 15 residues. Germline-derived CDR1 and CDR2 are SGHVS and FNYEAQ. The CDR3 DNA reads TGTGCCAGCACCAACGATCATCCGAACACCGGGGAGCTGTTTTTT. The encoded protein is CASTNDHPNTGELFF.

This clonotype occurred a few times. This CDR3 reads CAISNRDFQETQYF. In nucleotides, the CDR3 is TGTGCCATCAGCAACAGGGACTTCCAAGAGACCCAGTACTTC. V usage is TRBV10-3 and J usage is TRBJ2-5; D possibly uses TRBD1 or TRBD2 (6 bases each). V lost 6 bases to trimming and J lost 1 base, with 12 bases between them. The CDR3 runs 14 residues. CDR1 is ENHRY, CDR2 SYGVKD, per germline.

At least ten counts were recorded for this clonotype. The CDR3 region is CASSPPAGVTDTQYF. The CDR3 DNA is TGTGCCAGCAGTCCCCCAGCGGGGGTCACAGATACGCAGTATTTT. This chain joins TRBV27 and TRBJ2-3; 8 bases are shared with TRBD2. V was clipped by 5 bases and J by 2 bases; unmatched bases: 6. Germline CDR1 and CDR2: MNHEY and SMNVEV (reference sequence). The CDR3 is 15 amino acids.

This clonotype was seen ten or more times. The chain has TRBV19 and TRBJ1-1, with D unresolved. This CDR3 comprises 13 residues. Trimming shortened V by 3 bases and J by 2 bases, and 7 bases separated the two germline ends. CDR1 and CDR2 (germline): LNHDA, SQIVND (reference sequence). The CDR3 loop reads CASSIGRNTEAFF. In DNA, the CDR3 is TGTGCCAGTAGTATTGGGCGAAACACTGAAGCTTTCTTT.

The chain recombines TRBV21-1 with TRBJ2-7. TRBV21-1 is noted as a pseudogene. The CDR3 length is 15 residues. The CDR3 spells CASSTAGRRYYEQYV. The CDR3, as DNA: TGTGCCAGCAGCACCGCCGGACGGCGTTATTACGAGCAGTACGTC.

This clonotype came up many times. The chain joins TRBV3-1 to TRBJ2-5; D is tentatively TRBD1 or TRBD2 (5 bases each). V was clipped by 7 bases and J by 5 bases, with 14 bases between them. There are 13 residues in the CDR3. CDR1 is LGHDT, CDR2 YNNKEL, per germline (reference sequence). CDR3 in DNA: TGTGCCAGCAAGGATGGGGGTCAGGAGACCCAGTACTTC. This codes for CASKDGGQETQYF.